Listed below are T cell receptor beta chains from one sample, sequenced in a study of shared clonotypes between healthy human individuals. Profiled with immunoSEQ multiplex PCR; TCRdb holds only in-frame clones, not every one. The data contain about 580,000 clones, about 98% of them singletons. The sequenced sample was naive CD8+ T cells sorted from blood. These receptors all stem from a man in his thirties or forties in good health. The CDR3 runs from the conserved cysteine through the conserved F or W. The D gene is left open where the match is weak. Clone size is stated in some rows and not others, as once, few, many or a class when expanded.

cdr3_nt: TGTGCCAGCAGTCCGGGCCCCGCTGGTGAAGCTTTCTTT
cdr3_aa: CASSPGPAGEAFF
v_call: TRBV6-5
j_call: TRBJ1-1
d_call: -
clone_size: -

cdr3_nt: TGTGCCAGCATGGGGACCCCCAAGCAGTTCTTC
cdr3_aa: CASMGTPKQFF
v_call: TRBV7-9
j_call: TRBJ2-1
d_call: -
clone_size: -

cdr3_nt: TGTGCCAGCAGCTTAGGAAAGTACAGGACAAACAATGAGCAGTTCTTC
cdr3_aa: CASSLGKYRTNNEQFF
v_call: TRBV11-2
j_call: TRBJ2-1
d_call: -
clone_size: -

cdr3_nt: TGTGCCAGCAGCGCGAGTGAAAACCGGGACAGGGGAAGGACAGATACGCAGTATTTT
cdr3_aa: CASSASENRDRGRTDTQYF
v_call: TRBV5-4
j_call: TRBJ2-3
d_call: TRBD1
clone_size: -

cdr3_nt: TGTGCCAGCACCTTATCACAGGGGCAATACAATGAGCAGTTCTTC
cdr3_aa: CASTLSQGQYNEQFF
v_call: TRBV27
j_call: TRBJ2-1
d_call: TRBD1
clone_size: -

cdr3_nt: TGTGCCAGCAGCTTATTAGGGTCTCTCCAGACCCGCTACGAGCAGTACTTC
cdr3_aa: CASSLLGSLQTRYEQYF
v_call: TRBV7-2
j_call: TRBJ2-7
d_call: -
clone_size: -

cdr3_nt: TGTGCCAGCAGCTTAGTTCCTGGGGAGCAGTACTTC
cdr3_aa: CASSLVPGEQYF
v_call: TRBV11-3
j_call: TRBJ2-7
d_call: -
clone_size: -

cdr3_nt: TGTGCCAGCAAATCCATTCAGCCCCAGCATTTT
cdr3_aa: CASKSIQPQHF
v_call: TRBV28
j_call: TRBJ1-5
d_call: -
clone_size: few

cdr3_nt: TGTGCCAGCAGCCGGATCGAGCGTGATACGCAGTATTTT
cdr3_aa: CASSRIERDTQYF
v_call: TRBV16
j_call: TRBJ2-3
d_call: -
clone_size: -

cdr3_nt: TGTGCCAGCAGCTCGACAGGGGGCTCCTACAATGAGCAGTTCTTC
cdr3_aa: CASSSTGGSYNEQFF
v_call: TRBV11-2
j_call: TRBJ2-1
d_call: TRBD1
clone_size: -